This T cell receptor beta chain came from a study of blood T cells in healthy people across ages. V dropped 6 bases and J dropped 7 bases, with 11 bases sitting between them. This CDR3 has 12 residues. Samples had at least 6 million PBMCs isolated from them. The count of this clonotype is one. The antigen remains unidentified. The second PCR ran roughly 6 to 11 cycles with a sample-barcoded 5' primer and J-beta primers. All cDNA molecules were each tagged by a template-switch adaptor with 12 random nucleotides. One entry per CDR3 protein results from TCRdb running MiXCR on the 5' RACE reads. The repertoire holds over 600,000 distinct CDR3 sequences, with roughly 20% as singletons. Notes on the study in general: Age brought a roughly linear fall in TCR beta diversity measured per million T cells. There were more naive CD4+ cells and higher diversity in long-lived donors than in aged donors.

The chain has TRBV12-3 or TRBV12-4 and TRBJ2-3; D is ambiguous. This clonotype was sampled from a man in his 70s in good health. The sequencing input was blood. Written as DNA, the CDR3 is TGTGCCAGCAGCTTCATGGGGAATACGCAGTATTTT. Its translation is CASSFMGNTQYF.